The 25 T cell receptor beta chains listed next were all sequenced from one sample in a study of blood T cell repertoires in COVID-19. Data came from immunoSEQ multiplex PCR; TCRdb stores just in-frame clones and leaves some out. The data contain roughly 200,000 clones, 81% of them singletons. Sequencing was done on a sample of PBMCs or T cells enriched from blood (not recorded which). Source of these receptors: a man aged 35 to 55 who had recovered from COVID-19.

The chain couples TRBV24-1 to TRBJ1-6, with D tentatively TRBD1 (6 bases). Trimming took 3 bases from V and 3 from J, leaving 11 bases between them. The germline gives CDR1 KGHDR, CDR2 SFDVKD. This CDR3 region has 16 residues. CDR3 nucleotide sequence: TGTGCCACCAGTGATCTTCAGGGGAACTATAATTCACCCCTCCACTTT. It translates to CATSDLQGNYNSPLHF.

The rearrangement uses TRBV19 and TRBJ1-5, with 7 bases lining up with TRBD1. Germline CDR1 LNHDA, CDR2 SQIVND (reference sequence). The V and J ends lost 4 bases and 1 base, in that order; junction bases with no gene match: 10. The CDR3 length is 17 residues. The CDR3 DNA sequence: TGTGCCAGTAGTAGGAGGTTCAGGGGGGACAGCAATCAGCCCCAGCATTTT. Its translation: CASSRRFRGDSNQPQHF.

V is TRBV29-1 and J is TRBJ2-7, with TRBD1 identical over 9 bases. Germline loops: CDR1 SQVTM, CDR2 ANQGSEA. V was clipped by 7 bases and J by 4 bases; unmatched bases: 11. The CDR3 is 14 residues long. CDR3 sequence: CSAMKGQGSYEQYF. In nucleotides, the CDR3 is TGCAGCGCAATGAAAGGACAGGGGTCATACGAGCAGTACTTC.

The chain carries TRBV29-1 and TRBJ1-2, with D possibly being TRBD1 (5 bases). Germline CDR1 reads SQVTM; CDR2 reads ANQGSEA. The CDR3 spans 13 residues. The germline V and J ends were trimmed by 7 bases and 8 bases, with 20 bases remaining between them. The CDR3 nucleotides are TGCAGCGCGGTCTCACGGGGCGCGGGAGGCTACACCTTC. Its protein product is CSAVSRGAGGYTF.

Turning to this clone: The junction does not match germline at one end; this may be a read error. The chain employs TRBV5-1 and TRBJ1-6; 10 bases agree with TRBD1. Per germline, CDR1 SGHRS and CDR2 YFSETQ. CDR3 length: 16 residues. The CDR3 spells CARSLGGTGVNSPLHF. CDR3 bases: TGCGCCCGCAGCTTGGGGGGGACAGGGGTAAATTCACCCCTCCACTTT.

This clone was found a few times. This chain uses TRBV11-2 with TRBJ2-1; TRBD2 matches at 7 bases. V lost 4 bases to trimming and J lost 6 bases; unmatched junction nucleotides: 9. The CDR3 length is 15 residues. From germline, CDR1 is SGHAT and CDR2 FQNNGV. The CDR3 protein is CASSSNGLGVNEQFF. The CDR3 nucleotides read TGTGCCAGCAGCTCCAACGGACTAGGGGTCAATGAGCAGTTCTTC.

This clone was counted many times. The chain combines TRBV2 with TRBJ1-5, with D uncertain. Germline loops: CDR1 SNHLY, CDR2 FYNNEI. The V gene lost 1 base and the J gene lost 3 bases, with 7 bases spanning the gap. CDR3 length: 14 residues. CDR3 bases: TGTGCCAGCAGTGAAGAACGGGTCAATCAGCCCCAGCATTTT. It translates to CASSEERVNQPQHF.

This clone showed up just a few times. The V and J genes are TRBV20-1 and TRBJ1-5; the match to TRBD1 covers 9 bases. Looked up from germline, CDR1 is DFQATT and CDR2 is SNEGSKA (reference sequence). The V and J ends lost 3 bases and 4 bases, in that order; junction bases with no gene match: 4. The CDR3 has 14 amino acids. CDR3 amino acids: CSASKGTGNQPQHF. CDR3 in DNA: TGCAGTGCTAGTAAAGGGACAGGGAATCAGCCCCAGCATTTT.

CDR3 sequence: CASSPARSGTATYEQYF. The CDR3 DNA sequence: TGTGCCAGCAGCCCGGCCCGTTCCGGGACAGCCACCTACGAGCAGTACTTC. The chain joins TRBV3-1 (or the pseudogene TRBV3-2) to TRBJ2-7, with 7 bases aligning to TRBD1. The CDR3 spans 17 residues. J gave up 2 bases and V 4 bases, and 14 bases lay outside the gene matches. The germline V gene encodes CDR1 LGHDT and CDR2 YNNKEL (reference sequence).

The gene calls are TRBV30 and TRBJ1-3; TRBD1 agrees at 7 bases. Germline CDR1 is GTSNPN and CDR2 is SVGIG (reference sequence). J gave up 0 bases and V 2 bases, and 7 bases lay outside the gene matches. The CDR3 length is 16 residues. The CDR3 DNA reads TGTGCCTGGAGTAAAACAGGGGACCGCTCTGGAAACACCATATATTTT. Translated: CAWSKTGDRSGNTIYF.

J is TRBJ1-1 and V is TRBV19, with a tentative D call TRBD1 (6 bases). The V and J ends lost 6 bases and 5 bases respectively, with 13 bases between them. Germline CDR1 LNHDA, CDR2 SQIVND (reference sequence). CDR3 length: 13 residues. The CDR3 reads CASRQGRDTEAFF. The CDR3 DNA is TGTGCCAGTAGACAGGGAAGGGATACTGAAGCTTTCTTT.

This clone was detected a few times. The V and J genes are TRBV30 and TRBJ2-7; D ambiguous. The CDR3 is 11 residues long. Between the trimmed V and J ends, which lost 2 bases and 1 base, there was a span of 3 bases. CDR1 and CDR2 (germline): GTSNPN, SVGIG (reference sequence). CDR3 coding DNA: TGTGCCTGGAGTCGGTCCTACGAGCAGTACTTC. It translates to CAWSRSYEQYF.

The chain uses TRBV7-3 and TRBJ1-1; no reliable D call. The V end was cut by 4 bases, the J end by 8 bases, with 17 bases between. Germline V gene sequence: CDR1 SGHTA, CDR2 FQGTGA. The CDR3 has 14 residues. CDR3 bases: TGTGCCAGCAGCTCAACCGGTTCCTCCCGGGAAGCTTTCTTT. Translation gives CASSSTGSSREAFF.

The chain is built from TRBV20-1 and TRBJ1-2, with D possibly matching TRBD1 (5 bases). CDR1 and CDR2 (germline): DFQATT, SNEGSKA (reference sequence). The CDR3 runs 11 residues. Trimming shortened V by 7 bases and J by 4 bases, and 10 bases separated the two germline ends. The CDR3 DNA reads TGCAGTGGACAGCTTGCCTATGGCTACACCTTC. Translation: CSGQLAYGYTF.

This clone has only a few counts. The gene calls are TRBV4-1 and TRBJ1-4, with TRBD1 matching 8 bases. Germline V gene sequence: CDR1 MGHRA, CDR2 YSYEKL. The CDR3 sequence is 20 residues long. J was trimmed by 3 bases and V by 0 bases; bases with no gene match: 15. The CDR3 bases are TGCGCCAGCAGCCAAGAGGGGACAGGCGGCATAACCCGGGCTAATGAAAAACTGTTTTTT. Amino acids: CASSQEGTGGITRANEKLFF.

This chain links TRBV5-1 with TRBJ2-5; D remains ambiguous. Trimming cost V 2 bases and J 5 bases, with 4 bases left between them. CDR1 and CDR2 (germline): SGHRS, YFSETQ. This CDR3 comprises 11 residues. Written as DNA, the CDR3 is TGCGCCAGCAGCTTCATGGAGACCCAGTACTTC. It specifies CASSFMETQYF.

This chain links TRBV5-1 with TRBJ2-6; a weak D match, TRBD1 (6 bases). Trimming shortened V by 4 bases and J by 0 bases, and 14 bases separated the two germline ends. The CDR3 has 17 residues. Per the germline V gene, CDR1 is SGHRS and CDR2 is YFSETQ. CDR3 DNA sequence: TGCGCCAGCAGCGGACAGTCGGGGCCCTCTGGGGCCAACGTCCTGACTTTC. Amino acid sequence: CASSGQSGPSGANVLTF.

The gene calls are TRBV5-1 and TRBJ2-1; 7 bases are a match to TRBD2. The V and J ends lost 1 base and 0 bases, in that order; junction bases with no gene match: 1. The germline CDR1 and CDR2 sequences are SGHRS and YFSETQ. This CDR3 has 15 residues. The CDR3 reads CASSLSGDSYNEQFF. In DNA, the CDR3 is TGCGCCAGCAGCTTGAGCGGGGACTCCTACAATGAGCAGTTCTTC.

The chain has TRBV6-1 and TRBJ1-5, with D possibly being TRBD1 (5 bases). CDR1 is MNHNS, CDR2 SASEGT, per germline. The CDR3 sequence is 16 residues long. Trimming left V 4 bases short and J 1 base short, with 14 bases between. The CDR3 is CASSVHRFGSNQPQHF. In DNA form, the CDR3 reads TGTGCCAGCAGTGTACACAGGTTTGGGAGCAATCAGCCCCAGCATTTT.

J is TRBJ1-1 and V is TRBV6-2 or TRBV6-3, with D possibly matching TRBD1 (5 bases). There are 16 residues in the CDR3. The germline V and J ends were trimmed by 6 bases and 0 bases, with 17 bases remaining between them. Germline V lookup: CDR1 MNHEY, CDR2 SVGEGT. CDR3 residues: CASSPPHGAMNTEAFF. The CDR3 coding sequence is TGTGCCAGCAGCCCCCCCCATGGGGCAATGAACACTGAAGCTTTCTTT.

This clone was recorded only once. DNA of the CDR3: TGTGCCAGCGGTATCCACGCAGGATTCGAAGGCTACACCTTC. Protein sequence: CASGIHAGFEGYTF. The genes are TRBV18 and TRBJ1-2; D is unresolved. In germline, CDR1 is KGHSH, CDR2 LQKENI. V dropped 8 bases and J dropped 8 bases, with 21 bases sitting between them. This CDR3 has 14 residues.

V gene TRBV24-1 combines with J gene TRBJ1-2; D gene uncertain. This CDR3 region has 13 residues. V shed 1 base and J shed 3 bases, with 5 bases lying between them. Germline V lookup: CDR1 KGHDR, CDR2 SFDVKD. The CDR3, as DNA: TGTGCCACCAGTGATTTAACGGACTATGGCTACACCTTC. Encoded protein: CATSDLTDYGYTF.

The chain links TRBV27 to TRBJ2-1, with 8 nucleotides matching TRBD2. This CDR3 contains 18 residues. V dropped 4 bases and J dropped 7; count of bases not matched to a gene: 18. Germline V lookup: CDR1 MNHEY, CDR2 SMNVEV (reference sequence). CDR3 protein: CASSSSLGAGGRSNEQFF. Here the CDR3 DNA reads TGTGCCAGCAGTTCCTCCCTCGGGGCGGGAGGCCGCTCGAATGAGCAGTTCTTC.

This clone was detected a few times. This sequence joins TRBV9 and TRBJ1-1; D uncertain. Germline assignment: CDR1 SGDLS and CDR2 YYNGEE. The CDR3 extends over 14 amino acids. Trimming shortened V by 2 bases and J by 1 base, and 9 bases separated the two germline ends. This CDR3 reads CASSVFRTNTEAFF. The CDR3 nucleotides are TGTGCCAGCAGCGTTTTCAGAACGAACACTGAAGCTTTCTTT. The whole variable domain, filled in from reference TRBV9 and TRBJ1-1, reads DSGVTQTPKHLITATGQRVTLRCSPRSGDLSVYWYQQSLDQGLQFLIQYYNGEERAKGNILERFSAQQFPDLHSELNLSSLELGDSALYFCASSVFRTNTEAFFGQGTRLTVV.

The chain is built from TRBV11-3 and TRBJ2-1; TRBD2 matches 15 bases. Trimming cost V 5 bases and J 9 bases; bases outside gene matches: 5. CDR3 size: 15 residues. Germline CDR1 reads SGHNT; CDR2 reads YENEEA. CDR3 sequence reads: CASSPGTSGGTEQFF. The CDR3 DNA reads as TGTGCCAGCAGCCCAGGGACTAGCGGGGGGACTGAGCAGTTCTTC.